These 9 T cell receptor beta chains share one sample of origin, sequenced in a study of OX40 agonist ivuxolimab in advanced cancers. Clones were read by immunoSEQ multiplex PCR, and TCRdb kept only the in-frame ones, dropping some. The sample contains under 100,000 clones, 85% to 95% of which appear only once. This sample comprised CD4+ or CD8+ T cells sorted from blood, obtained in a trial of the OX40 agonist ivuxolimab. The receptors here all came from an adult with an advanced solid tumor such as melanoma, head and neck, liver or kidney cancer.

The rearrangement joins TRBV27 to TRBJ1-5, with 8 bases aligning to TRBD1. With V trimmed by 6 bases and J by 1 base, 5 bases remained unmatched. This CDR3 is built from 15 residues. Germline V lookup: CDR1 MNHEY, CDR2 SMNVEV (reference sequence). The DNA of the CDR3 is TGTGCCAGCAGCGTTACAGGGGGAAGCAATCAGCCCCAGCATTTT. Translation: CASSVTGGSNQPQHF.

The CDR3 region is CASSQEGAGSYGYTF. For the CDR3, the DNA is TGCGCCAGCAGCCAAGAAGGGGCAGGGTCCTATGGCTACACCTTC. The genes are TRBV4-1 and TRBJ1-2; perhaps TRBD1 as D (5 bases). Germline V gene lookup returns CDR1 MGHRA and CDR2 YSYEKL. The CDR3 is 15 amino acids. V was trimmed by 0 bases and J by 4 bases, leaving 12 bases between them.

J is TRBJ2-1 and V is TRBV5-8, with 11 bases lining up with TRBD2. Germline V lookup: CDR1 SGHTS, CDR2 YDEGEE. The CDR3 has 17 residues. Unmatched junction bases numbered 10, after V lost 4 bases and J lost 4 bases. The CDR3 sequence: CASSADSGGAWYNEQFF. For the CDR3, the DNA is TGTGCCAGCAGCGCGGATAGCGGGGGGGCCTGGTACAATGAGCAGTTCTTC. Supplemented by reference TRBV5-8 and TRBJ2-1, the full variable domain reads EAGVTQSPTHLIKTRGQQATLRCSPISGHTSVYWYQQALGLGLQFLLWYDEGEERNRGNFPPRFSGRQFPNYSSELNVNALELEDSALYLCASSADSGGAWYNEQFFGPGTRLTVL.

The gene calls are TRBV27 and TRBJ2-1; 7 bases align to TRBD2. CDR3 length: 15 amino acids. The germline V gene has CDR1 MNHEY and CDR2 SMNVEV (reference sequence). V trimming: 2 bases; J trimming: 10 bases; junction bases outside the gene matches: 11. CDR3 region: CASSLISGAIGEQFF. The CDR3 DNA sequence: TGTGCCAGCAGTTTAATAAGCGGGGCGATAGGAGAGCAGTTCTTC.

J is TRBJ2-5 and V is TRBV29-1; the D gene is possibly TRBD2 (5 bases). This CDR3 has 14 amino acids. V was pared by 2 bases and J by 1 base, with 11 bases between. Germline values: CDR1 SQVTM, CDR2 ANQGSEA. The CDR3 sequence: CSVEWEIIQETQYF. CDR3 nucleotide sequence: TGCAGCGTTGAATGGGAGATAATCCAAGAGACCCAGTACTTC. Supplemented by reference TRBV29-1 and TRBJ2-5, the full variable domain reads SAVISQKPSRDICQRGTSLTIQCQVDSQVTMMFWYRQQPGQSLTLIATANQGSEATYESGFVIDKFPISRPNLTFSTLTVSNMSPEDSSIYLCSVEWEIIQETQYFGPGTRLLVL.

The rearrangement joins TRBV4-1 to TRBJ2-1; TRBD2 is a possible D gene (7 bases). V was clipped by 2 bases and J by 7 bases, with 15 bases between them. The CDR3 runs 15 residues. Germline CDR1 MGHRA, CDR2 YSYEKL. The CDR3 protein is CASSQWGGSRNEQFF. The DNA for the CDR3 is TGCGCCAGCAGCCAATGGGGGGGCTCGAGGAATGAGCAGTTCTTC.

This clone was observed a single time. This sequence joins TRBV5-1 and TRBJ2-1; the match to TRBD2 covers 14 bases. The trim removed 2 bases at V and 2 bases at J, leaving 9 bases unmatched. The CDR3 runs to 19 residues. Germline V gives CDR1 SGHRS, CDR2 YFSETQ. The CDR3 here is CASSFPGLAGAGAYNEQFF. The CDR3 nucleotides read TGCGCCAGCAGCTTCCCGGGACTAGCGGGGGCGGGTGCCTACAATGAGCAGTTCTTC.

Comments on this clone: Because the CDR3 is missing its conserved closing phenylalanine or tryptophan, this is likely a read error. The DNA is left out, because the CDR3 cannot be placed on it with certainty; the CDR3 is given as TCRdb lists it. This chain connects TRBV29-1 to TRBJ1-1; the table names TRBD1, a call not compared with the DNA. The CDR3 comprises 9 residues, both ends counted. From germline, CDR1 is SQVTM and CDR2 ANQGSEA. The CDR3 sequence is CSVSGTGFS.

The chain joins TRBV7-9 to TRBJ2-7; 7 bases line up with TRBD2. CDR3 length equals 15 residues. V trimming: 4 bases; J trimming: 5 bases; junction bases outside the gene matches: 11. Germline assignment: CDR1 SEHNR and CDR2 FQNEAQ (reference sequence). CDR3 DNA: TGTGCCAGCAGCTCGTCCGCGGGGGTATTGAACGAGCAGTACTTC. This translates into CASSSSAGVLNEQYF.